A single sample gave rise to the 12 T cell receptor beta chains below, sequenced in a study of beta chain features in type 1 diabetes. Investigators reverse transcribed all isolated RNA, so they sequenced expressed TCRB transcripts. Assay used: immunoSEQ multiplex PCR; TCRdb lists only in-frame clones, some missing. The table has roughly 290,000 clones, roughly 8% seen once; the top ten hold 1%. Sequenced input: central memory CD4+ T cells from blood. The receptors originated from a young woman in good health.

This clone was seen a handful of times. The chain recombines TRBV28 with TRBJ2-2, with D possibly matching TRBD1 (6 bases). The CDR3 length is 14 residues. The V end was cut by 5 bases, the J end by 3 bases, with 10 bases between. Per the germline V gene, CDR1 is MDHEN and CDR2 is SYDVKM. CDR3 in DNA: TGTGCCAGCAGTGTGGGGGCTTACACCGGGGAGCTGTTTTTT. It is translated as CASSVGAYTGELFF. The entire variable domain, with the rest obtained from reference TRBV28 and TRBJ2-2, is as follows: DVKVTQSSRYLVKRTGEKVFLECVQDMDHENMFWYRQDPGLGLRLIYFSYDVKMKEKGDIPEGYSVSREKKERFSLILESASTNQTSMYLCASSVGAYTGELFFGEGSRLTVL.

This chain uses TRBV6-6 with TRBJ2-1, with TRBD1 identical over 7 bases. The trim removed 2 bases at V and 6 bases at J, leaving 1 base unmatched. Germline loops: CDR1 MNHNY, CDR2 SVGAGI (reference sequence). The CDR3 consists of 13 residues. CDR3 DNA: TGTGCCAGCAGTTACCCAGGGGGCAATGAGCAGTTCTTC. Its translation: CASSYPGGNEQFF.

This clone has more than one count but fewer than ten. V usage is TRBV14 and J usage is TRBJ2-7, with 7 bases that match TRBD1. Trimming at V came to 1 base and at J to 6 bases, leaving 6 bases not matched to a gene. CDR3 size: 14 residues. Germline-derived CDR1 and CDR2 are SGHDN and FVKESK. CDR3 sequence: CASSQARGPGEQYV. DNA for the CDR3: TGTGCCAGCAGCCAAGCGAGGGGGCCGGGCGAGCAGTACGTC.

This clone was observed a handful of times. The V and J genes are TRBV18 and TRBJ2-3, with TRBD1 identical over 9 bases. The CDR3 has 15 residues. Germline V gives CDR1 KGHSH, CDR2 LQKENI. The trim removed 5 bases at V and 5 bases at J, leaving 8 bases unmatched. CDR3 in amino acids: CASSSRQGQGDTQYF. The CDR3 nucleotides are TGTGCCAGCTCATCAAGACAGGGACAGGGAGATACGCAGTATTTT.

V and J are TRBV14 and TRBJ2-7; D is unresolved. Per the germline V gene, CDR1 is SGHDN and CDR2 is FVKESK. V gave up 4 bases and J gave up 2 bases, with 6 bases separating them. The CDR3 has 12 residues. CDR3 residues: CASSLLPYEQYF. As DNA, the CDR3 is TGTGCCAGCAGCCTGCTCCCCTACGAGCAGTACTTC.

This clone was seen only a few times. The identical CDR3 is also encoded by other nucleotide sequences in the sample. The V gene is TRBV2, the J gene TRBJ1-6; D is unclear. Per the germline V gene, CDR1 is SNHLY and CDR2 is FYNNEI. The germline V and J ends were trimmed by 4 bases and 10 bases, with 5 bases remaining between them. CDR3 size: 11 residues. The CDR3 reads CASSVDSPLHF. CDR3 DNA sequence: TGTGCCAGCAGTGTGGACTCACCCCTCCACTTT.

This clone was observed a few times. The chain links TRBV25-1 to TRBJ2-1; a possible D gene is TRBD1 (6 bases). V was clipped by 0 bases and J by 9 bases, with 18 bases between them. There are 16 residues in the CDR3. CDR1 and CDR2 from the germline V gene are MGHDK and SYGVNS. The CDR3 coding sequence is TGTGCCAGCAGTGAATATGACAGGCTTATTTACGGTGAGCAGTTCTTC. This sequence encodes CASSEYDRLIYGEQFF.

The chain links TRBV19 to TRBJ2-4; 9 bases fit TRBD1. There are 14 residues in the CDR3. Looked up from germline, CDR1 is LNHDA and CDR2 is SQIVND (reference sequence). Trimming removed 7 bases from V and 6 bases from J; junction bases left unmatched: 7. In DNA, the CDR3 is TGTGCCAGTAAAGGACAGGGGAAAGGAAACATTCAGTACTTC. This sequence encodes CASKGQGKGNIQYF.

This chain joins TRBV5-1 and TRBJ2-1; TRBD1 matches at 7 bases. This CDR3 comprises 16 residues. Germline lookup yields CDR1 SGHRS and CDR2 YFSETQ. Unmatched junction bases numbered 8, after V lost 2 bases and J lost 3 bases. The CDR3 DNA follows: TGCGCCAGCAGCTTTCAGACAGGGATAGACTACAATGAGCAGTTCTTC. It translates to CASSFQTGIDYNEQFF.

This clone was found a few times. The chain employs TRBV6-1 and TRBJ1-5, with D tentatively TRBD1 (6 bases). The germline V gene encodes CDR1 MNHNS and CDR2 SASEGT. Trimming pared 5 bases from V and 7 bases from J, leaving 15 bases between. The CDR3 spans 14 residues. The CDR3 reads CASSFEQGSQPQHF. CDR3 bases: TGTGCCAGCAGTTTTGAACAGGGAAGCCAGCCCCAGCATTTT.

This clone showed up just a few times. V usage is TRBV27 and J usage is TRBJ1-1, with a tentative D call TRBD1 (5 bases). Trimming took off 3 bases at V and 11 bases at J, with 13 bases between the two ends. CDR1 MNHEY and CDR2 SMNVEV come from the germline V gene (reference sequence). The length of the CDR3 is 12 residues. The CDR3 spells CASSFSGTRAFF. The CDR3 bases are TGTGCCAGCAGTTTTTCTGGGACCCGGGCTTTCTTT.

This clone was observed a few times. This chain links TRBV18 with TRBJ2-2, with 9 positions matching TRBD1. CDR3 length: 15 residues. Germline values: CDR1 KGHSH, CDR2 LQKENI. The V and J ends lost 3 bases and 4 bases, in that order; junction bases with no gene match: 3. The CDR3 region is CASSPGQGSTGELFF. The CDR3 DNA is TGTGCCAGCTCACCGGGACAGGGAAGCACCGGGGAGCTGTTTTTT.